This T cell receptor beta chain was retrieved from a study of T-cell memory formation after mild COVID-19. TCRdb itself ran the 5' RACE reads through MiXCR, one entry per CDR3 protein. The sample has approximately 350,000 distinct CDR3 sequences, 10% to 15% seen once. From germline, CDR1 is SGHVS and CDR2 FNYEAQ. The CDR3 extends over 16 amino acids. The trim removed 7 bases at V and 2 bases at J, leaving 9 bases unmatched. Sequencing was carried out using PBMCs or a T cell subset sorted from them (not recorded which). V and J are TRBV7-6 and TRBJ2-3, with TRBD2 matching 10 bases. The source of this sequence is a man younger than 35 who had mild COVID-19 (a few samples of this study predate the infection). Cell type and time point are not known. The CDR3, as DNA: TGTGCCAGCACCTATCTAGCGGGGGTCATCACAGATACGCAGTATTTT. It specifies CASTYLAGVITDTQYF.